This entry is about one T cell receptor beta chain. The antigen remains undetermined. Using its own MiXCR run on the RT-PCR reads, TCRdb lists one record per CDR3 protein. The sample carries over 800,000 distinct CDR3 sequences, around 20% recorded once. This specimen belongs to a study of response to subunit inactivated influenza vaccine. The study, taken as a whole, reports: Few new T cells, the authors suggested, are recruited by each seasonal influenza vaccination.

Germline V CDR1 and CDR2: DFQATT, SNEGSKA (reference sequence). The CDR3 length is 14 residues. Trimming cost V 3 bases and J 5 bases; bases outside gene matches: 7. This clonotype was obtained from a middle-aged man who received an inactivated influenza vaccine. Source: PBMCs from blood, taken 4 to 6 days after vaccination. This chain links TRBV20-1 with TRBJ2-1; 7 bases align to TRBD1. CDR3 sequence (DNA): TGCAGTGCTAGTCCGGGACAGCTAAACAATGAGCAGTTCTTC. It encodes CSASPGQLNNEQFF.